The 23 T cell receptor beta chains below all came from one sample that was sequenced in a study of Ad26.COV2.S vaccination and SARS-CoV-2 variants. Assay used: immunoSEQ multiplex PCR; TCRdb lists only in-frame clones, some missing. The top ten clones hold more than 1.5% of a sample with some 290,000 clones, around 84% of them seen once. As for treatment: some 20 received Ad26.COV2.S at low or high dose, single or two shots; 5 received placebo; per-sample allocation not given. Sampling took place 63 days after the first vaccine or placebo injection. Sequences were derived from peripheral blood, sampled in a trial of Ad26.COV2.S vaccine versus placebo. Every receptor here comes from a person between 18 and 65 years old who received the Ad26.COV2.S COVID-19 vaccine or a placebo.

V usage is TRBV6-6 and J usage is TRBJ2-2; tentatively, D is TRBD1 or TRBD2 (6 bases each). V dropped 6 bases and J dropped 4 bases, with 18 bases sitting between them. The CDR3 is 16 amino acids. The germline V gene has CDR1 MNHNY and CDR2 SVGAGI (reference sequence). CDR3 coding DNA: TGTGCCAGCAGAGGGGTTCCGGGGGCCCCCACCGGGGAGCTGTTTTTT. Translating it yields CASRGVPGAPTGELFF.

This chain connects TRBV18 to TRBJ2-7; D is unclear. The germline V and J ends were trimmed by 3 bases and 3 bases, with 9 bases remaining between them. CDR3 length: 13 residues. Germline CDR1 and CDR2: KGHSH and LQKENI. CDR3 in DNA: TGTGCCAGCTCACCGAGCAGGAGCTACGAGCAGTACTTC. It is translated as CASSPSRSYEQYF. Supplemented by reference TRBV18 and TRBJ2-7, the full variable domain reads NAGVMQNPRHLVRRRGQEARLRCSPMKGHSHVYWYRQLPEEGLKFMVYLQKENIIDESGMPKERFSAEFPKEGPSILRIQQVVRGDSAAYFCASSPSRSYEQYFGPGTRLTVT.

CDR3 bases: TGTGCCTGGAGGGGAGGGGTCTATTCACCCCTCCACTTT. Translation gives CAWRGGVYSPLHF. This chain uses TRBV30 with TRBJ1-6, with D perhaps matching TRBD1 (5 bases). Per the germline V gene, CDR1 is GTSNPN and CDR2 is SVGIG (reference sequence). Trimming pared 3 bases from V and 8 bases from J, leaving 11 bases between. The CDR3 has 13 residues.

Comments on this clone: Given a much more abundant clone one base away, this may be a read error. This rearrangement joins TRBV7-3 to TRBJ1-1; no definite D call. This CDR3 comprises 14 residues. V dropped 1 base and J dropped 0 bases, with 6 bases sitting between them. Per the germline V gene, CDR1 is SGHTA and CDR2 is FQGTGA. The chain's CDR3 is CASSLNRVNTEAFF. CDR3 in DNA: TGTGCCAGCAGCTTAAACAGAGTGAACACTGAAGCTTTCTTT. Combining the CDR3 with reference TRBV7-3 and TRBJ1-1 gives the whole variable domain GAGVSQTPSNKVTEKGKYVELRCDPISGHTALYWYRQSLGQGPEFLIYFQGTGAADDSGLPNDRFFAVRPEGSVSTLKIQRTERGDSAVYLCASSLNRVNTEAFFGQGTRLTVV.

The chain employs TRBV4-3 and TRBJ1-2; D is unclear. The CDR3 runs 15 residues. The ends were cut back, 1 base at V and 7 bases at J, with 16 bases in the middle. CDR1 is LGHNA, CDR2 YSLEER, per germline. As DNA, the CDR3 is TGCGCCAGCAGCCAAGTAGAGGGTTCATCAGCTGGCTACACCTTC. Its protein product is CASSQVEGSSAGYTF.

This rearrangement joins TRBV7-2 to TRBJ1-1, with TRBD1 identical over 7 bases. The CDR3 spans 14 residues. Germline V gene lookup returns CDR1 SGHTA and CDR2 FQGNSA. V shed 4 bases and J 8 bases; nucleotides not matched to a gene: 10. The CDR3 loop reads CASSYARQGTEAFF. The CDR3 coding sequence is TGTGCCAGCAGCTACGCCCGACAGGGTACCGAAGCTTTCTTT. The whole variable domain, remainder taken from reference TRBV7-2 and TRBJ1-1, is GAGVSQSPSNKVTEKGKDVELRCDPISGHTALYWYRQSLGQGLEFLIYFQGNSAPDKSGLPSDRFSAERTGGSVSTLTIQRTQQEDSAVYLCASSYARQGTEAFFGQGTRLTVV.

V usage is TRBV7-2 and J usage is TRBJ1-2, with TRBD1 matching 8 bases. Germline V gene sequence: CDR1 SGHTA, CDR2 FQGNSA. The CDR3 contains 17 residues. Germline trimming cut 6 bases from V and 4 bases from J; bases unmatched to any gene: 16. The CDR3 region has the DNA TGTGCCAGCAGATTTCGGACAGGGTCTACCGCTTCCTATGGCTACACCTTC. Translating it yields CASRFRTGSTASYGYTF.

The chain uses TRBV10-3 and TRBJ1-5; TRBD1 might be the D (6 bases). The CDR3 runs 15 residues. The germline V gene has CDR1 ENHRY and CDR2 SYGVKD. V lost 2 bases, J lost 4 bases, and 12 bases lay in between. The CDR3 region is CAISEGQSPNQPQHF. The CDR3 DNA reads TGTGCCATCAGTGAGGGACAGAGCCCAAATCAGCCCCAGCATTTT.

Here the CDR3 DNA reads TGTGCCAGCAGCTTAGATCCCGGCGGGGAGCTGTTTTTT. It is translated as CASSLDPGGELFF. V and J are TRBV11-3 and TRBJ2-2; D unclear. There are 13 residues in the CDR3. V was shortened by 0 bases and J by 7 bases, with 6 bases between the two germline ends. The germline gives CDR1 SGHNT, CDR2 YENEEA.

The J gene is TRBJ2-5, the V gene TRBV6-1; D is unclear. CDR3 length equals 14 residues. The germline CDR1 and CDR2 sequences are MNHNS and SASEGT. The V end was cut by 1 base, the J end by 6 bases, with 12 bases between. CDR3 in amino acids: CASSEGSLPKTQYF. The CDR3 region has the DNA TGTGCCAGCAGTGAAGGGTCCCTTCCAAAGACCCAGTACTTC.

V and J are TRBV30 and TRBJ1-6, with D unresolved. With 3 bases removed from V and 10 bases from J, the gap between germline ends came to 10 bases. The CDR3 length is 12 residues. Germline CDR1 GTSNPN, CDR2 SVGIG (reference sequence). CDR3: CAWSLWGSPLHF. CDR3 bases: TGTGCCTGGAGCCTCTGGGGATCACCCCTCCACTTT. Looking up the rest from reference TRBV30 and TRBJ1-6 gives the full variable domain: SQTIHQWPATLVQPVGSPLSLECTVEGTSNPNLYWYRQAAGRGLQLLFYSVGIGQISSEVPQNLSASRPQDRQFILSSKKLLLSDSGFYLCAWSLWGSPLHFGNGTRLTVT.

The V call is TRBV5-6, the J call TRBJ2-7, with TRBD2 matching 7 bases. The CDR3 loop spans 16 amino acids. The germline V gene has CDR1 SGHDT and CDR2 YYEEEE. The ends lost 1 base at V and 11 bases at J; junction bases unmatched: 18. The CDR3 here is CASSLTSGATGGNKYF. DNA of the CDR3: TGTGCCAGCAGCTTGACGTCTGGTGCAACGGGGGGTAATAAGTACTTC.

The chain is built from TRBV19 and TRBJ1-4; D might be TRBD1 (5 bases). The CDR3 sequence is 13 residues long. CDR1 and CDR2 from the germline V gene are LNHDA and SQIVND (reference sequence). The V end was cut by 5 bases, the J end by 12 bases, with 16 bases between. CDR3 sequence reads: CASSPPGAQELFF. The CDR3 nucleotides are TGTGCCAGTAGTCCGCCCGGGGCTCAGGAACTGTTTTTT.

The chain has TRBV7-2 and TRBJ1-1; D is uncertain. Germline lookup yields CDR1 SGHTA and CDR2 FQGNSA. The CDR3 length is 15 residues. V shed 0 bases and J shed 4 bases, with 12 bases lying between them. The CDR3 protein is CASSLAMGFGTEAFF. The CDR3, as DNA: TGTGCCAGCAGCTTAGCGATGGGGTTTGGCACTGAAGCTTTCTTT. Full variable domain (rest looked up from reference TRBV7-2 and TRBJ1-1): GAGVSQSPSNKVTEKGKDVELRCDPISGHTALYWYRQSLGQGLEFLIYFQGNSAPDKSGLPSDRFSAERTGGSVSTLTIQRTQQEDSAVYLCASSLAMGFGTEAFFGQGTRLTVV.

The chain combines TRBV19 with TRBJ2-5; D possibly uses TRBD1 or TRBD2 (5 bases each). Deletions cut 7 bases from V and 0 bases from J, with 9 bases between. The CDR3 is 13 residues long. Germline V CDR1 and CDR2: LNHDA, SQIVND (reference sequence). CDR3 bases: TGTGCCAGTATCGGGGCTAACCAAGAGACCCAGTACTTC. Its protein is CASIGANQETQYF.

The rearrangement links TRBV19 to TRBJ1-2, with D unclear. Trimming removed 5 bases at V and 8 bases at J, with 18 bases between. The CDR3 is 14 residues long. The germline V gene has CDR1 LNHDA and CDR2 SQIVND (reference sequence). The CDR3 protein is CASSLWTEGVGYTF. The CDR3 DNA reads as TGTGCCAGTAGTCTGTGGACGGAAGGTGTGGGCTACACCTTC.

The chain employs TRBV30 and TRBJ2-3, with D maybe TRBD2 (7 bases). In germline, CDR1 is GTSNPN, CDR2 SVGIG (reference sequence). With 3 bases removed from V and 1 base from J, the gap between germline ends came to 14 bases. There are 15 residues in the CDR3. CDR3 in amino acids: CAWREGGLGTDTQYF. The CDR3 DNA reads TGTGCCTGGAGAGAGGGGGGGCTTGGCACAGATACGCAGTATTTT.

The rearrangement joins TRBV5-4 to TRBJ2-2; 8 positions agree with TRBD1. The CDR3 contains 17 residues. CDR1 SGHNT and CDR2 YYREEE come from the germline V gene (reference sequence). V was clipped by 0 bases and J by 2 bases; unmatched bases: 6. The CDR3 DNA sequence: TGTGCCAGCAGCTTGGCTGTCGGACAGGGAAACACCGGGGAGCTGTTTTTT. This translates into CASSLAVGQGNTGELFF. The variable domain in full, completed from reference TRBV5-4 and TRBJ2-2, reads ETGVTQSPTHLIKTRGQQVTLRCSSQSGHNTVSWYQQALGQGPQFIFQYYREEENGRGNFPPRFSGLQFPNYSSELNVNALELDDSALYLCASSLAVGQGNTGELFFGEGSRLTVL.

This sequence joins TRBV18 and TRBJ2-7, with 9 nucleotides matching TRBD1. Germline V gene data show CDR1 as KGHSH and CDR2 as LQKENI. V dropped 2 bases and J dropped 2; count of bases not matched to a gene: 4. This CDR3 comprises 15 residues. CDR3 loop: CASSPNGQGPYEQYF. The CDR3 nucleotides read TGTGCCAGCTCACCAAACGGACAGGGGCCCTACGAGCAGTACTTC.

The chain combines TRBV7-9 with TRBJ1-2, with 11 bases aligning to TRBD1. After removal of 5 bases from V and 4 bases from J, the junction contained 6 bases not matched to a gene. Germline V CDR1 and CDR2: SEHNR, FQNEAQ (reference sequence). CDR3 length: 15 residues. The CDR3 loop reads CASSPPGQGGYGYTF. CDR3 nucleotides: TGTGCCAGCAGCCCTCCGGGACAGGGGGGCTATGGCTACACCTTC.

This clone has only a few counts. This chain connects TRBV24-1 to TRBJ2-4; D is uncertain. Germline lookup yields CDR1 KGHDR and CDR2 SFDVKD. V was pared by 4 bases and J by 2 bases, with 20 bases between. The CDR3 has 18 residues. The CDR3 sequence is CATSDRTHLPLTKNIQYF. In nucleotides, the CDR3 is TGTGCCACCAGTGACCGAACACACCTACCCCTAACCAAAAACATTCAGTACTTC.

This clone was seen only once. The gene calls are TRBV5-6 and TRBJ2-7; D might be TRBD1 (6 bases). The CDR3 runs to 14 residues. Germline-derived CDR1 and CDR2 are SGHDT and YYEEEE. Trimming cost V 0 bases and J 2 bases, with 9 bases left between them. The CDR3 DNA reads TGTGCCAGCAGCTTGGCACAGGGAACCTACGAGCAGTACTTC. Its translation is CASSLAQGTYEQYF.

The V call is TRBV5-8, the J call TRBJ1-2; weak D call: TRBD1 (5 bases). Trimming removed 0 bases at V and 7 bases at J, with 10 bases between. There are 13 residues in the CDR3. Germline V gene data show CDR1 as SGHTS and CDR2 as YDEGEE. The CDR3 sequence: CASSLVRDSGYTF. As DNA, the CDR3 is TGTGCCAGCAGCTTGGTCAGGGATAGTGGCTACACCTTC.